Listed below are T cell receptor beta chains from one sample, sequenced in a study of CD8 T cells in ankylosing spondylitis. TCRdb re-derived calls from the 5' RACE reads in MiXCR, one entry per CDR3 protein. The sample contains about 310,000 distinct CDR3 sequences, around 21% of which appear only once. Specimen: blood, either unsorted or a sorted T cell fraction (not recorded which). The receptors originated from a female donor with ankylosing spondylitis or in good health (not recorded which). The CDR3 runs from the conserved cysteine through the conserved F or W. Each record gives: V gene, J gene, CDR3 protein.

TRBV5-1	TRBJ2-5	CASSFGGKPQETQYF
TRBV7-2	TRBJ2-1	CASSLGASGSRNEQFF
TRBV2	TRBJ2-2	CASRLAGNTGELFF
TRBV20-1	TRBJ2-3	CSARLQERAQYF
TRBV7-2	TRBJ1-5	CASSSTGANQPQHF
TRBV7-2	TRBJ2-7	CASSLGGSNRGGEQYF
TRBV10-1	TRBJ2-1	CASSGSGRNKEQFF
TRBV6-1	TRBJ2-7	CASSPPGAGGPIEQYF
TRBV5-5	TRBJ1-3	CASSLALDTIYF
TRBV6-2/TRBV6-3	TRBJ2-3	CASSPTSGRTDTQYF
TRBV6-5	TRBJ2-5	CASSYSTTGPQETQYF
TRBV12-3/TRBV12-4	TRBJ2-5	CASSPPDWYQETQYF
TRBV10-3	TRBJ1-4	CAISDRGNEKLFF
TRBV7-2	TRBJ1-6	CASSPRTATYNSPLHF
TRBV6-2/TRBV6-3	TRBJ1-1	CASRGSQVAEAFF
TRBV15	TRBJ2-4	CATSRDRGGRAQYF
TRBV30	TRBJ1-4	CAWKWGVEKLFF
TRBV12-3/TRBV12-4	TRBJ2-1	CASSWSSRGGQFF
TRBV20-1	TRBJ2-7	CSAKWGGSPYEQYF
TRBV20-1	TRBJ2-1	CSTGDHNEQFF
TRBV5-1	TRBJ1-1	CASSSPTDTEAFF
TRBV10-3	TRBJ2-7	CAISESVGLTTYEQYF
TRBV6-1	TRBJ2-2	CASSIGVSNTGELFF
TRBV29-1	TRBJ2-5	CSVAPNRGLQETQYF
TRBV15	TRBJ2-5	CATSRDNGEETQYF
TRBV5-1	TRBJ2-1	CARHGTSEPNEQFF
TRBV12-3/TRBV12-4	TRBJ2-5	CATCRQGRETQYF
TRBV6-5	TRBJ2-1	CASSSGLQNEQFF
TRBV20-1	TRBJ2-3	CSATGTSRTYF
TRBV10-3	TRBJ2-1	CAISVVQLESSYNEQFF
TRBV2	TRBJ2-7	CASSPDSYTYEQYF
TRBV6-2/TRBV6-3	TRBJ2-1	CASSRRSEQFF
TRBV11-2	TRBJ2-7	CASSPSTSSWDEQYF
TRBV12-3/TRBV12-4	TRBJ2-1	CASSRDPYNEQFF
TRBV9	TRBJ2-1	CASSPREGLYNEQFF
TRBV5-1	TRBJ1-1	CASSLDRLAEAFF
TRBV10-3	TRBJ2-2	CAILRTDTGELFF
TRBV6-5	TRBJ1-6	CASSYSQGPGAPLHF
TRBV5-1	TRBJ2-1	CASSFPTGNEQFF
TRBV4-3	TRBJ2-5	CASSPGLAGEETQYF
TRBV10-1	TRBJ2-3	CASSESGRGTDTQYF